This T cell receptor beta chain was identified in a study of human T cells and chemical hapten exposure. TCRdb re-derived calls from the RACE reads in MiXCR, one entry per CDR3 protein. The sample lists just over 80,000 distinct CDR3 sequences, around 11% occurring once. This clonotype came up a few times. The time point: patch test 1, 2 weeks after DPC sensitization. Treatment described: therapeutic diphenylcyclopropenone sensitization with weekly scalp DPC. The CDR3 is made up of 14 amino acids. Germline V gene sequence: CDR1 SGHNT, CDR2 YYREEE (reference sequence). V was pared by 2 bases and J by 5 bases, with 14 bases between.

Specimen: whole blood, collected in connection with sensitization to the hapten diphenylcyclopropenone (DPC). The receptor was isolated from a woman in her 50s with alopecia areata. Some clones in this sample may be carry-over from other donors' samples. V and J are TRBV5-4 and TRBJ2-7; either TRBD1 or TRBD2 may supply D (5 bases each). Here the CDR3 DNA reads TGTGCCAGCAGCTTCCCGGGACCCCTAGACGAGCAGTACTTC. Translated: CASSFPGPLDEQYF.